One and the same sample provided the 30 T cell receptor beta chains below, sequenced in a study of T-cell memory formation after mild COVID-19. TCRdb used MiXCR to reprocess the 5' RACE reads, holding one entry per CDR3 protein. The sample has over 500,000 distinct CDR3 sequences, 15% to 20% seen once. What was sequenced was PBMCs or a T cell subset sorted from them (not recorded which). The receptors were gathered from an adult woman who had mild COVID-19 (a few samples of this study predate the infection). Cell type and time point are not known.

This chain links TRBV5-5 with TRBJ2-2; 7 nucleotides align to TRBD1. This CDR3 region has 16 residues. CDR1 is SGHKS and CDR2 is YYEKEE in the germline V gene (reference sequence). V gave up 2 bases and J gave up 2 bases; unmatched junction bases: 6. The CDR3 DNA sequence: TGTGCCAGCAGCTTTAGGACAGGTTCTAACACCGGGGAGCTGTTTTTT. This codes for CASSFRTGSNTGELFF.

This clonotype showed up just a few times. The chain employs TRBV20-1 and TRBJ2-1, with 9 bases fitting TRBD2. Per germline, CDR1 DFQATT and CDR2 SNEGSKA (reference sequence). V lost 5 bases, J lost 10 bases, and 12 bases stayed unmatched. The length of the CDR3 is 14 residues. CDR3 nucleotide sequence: TGCAGTGCTCGACGCGGGGGGGCCAGGGAGGAGCAGTTCTTC. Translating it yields CSARRGGAREEQFF.

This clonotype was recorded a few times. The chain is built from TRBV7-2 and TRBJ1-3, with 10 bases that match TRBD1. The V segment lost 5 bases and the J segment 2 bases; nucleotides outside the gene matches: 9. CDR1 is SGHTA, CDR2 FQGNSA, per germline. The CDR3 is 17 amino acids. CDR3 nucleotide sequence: TGTGCCAGCAGCCCCGTCGGGACAGGGGCGGCTGGAAACACCATATATTTT. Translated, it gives CASSPVGTGAAGNTIYF.

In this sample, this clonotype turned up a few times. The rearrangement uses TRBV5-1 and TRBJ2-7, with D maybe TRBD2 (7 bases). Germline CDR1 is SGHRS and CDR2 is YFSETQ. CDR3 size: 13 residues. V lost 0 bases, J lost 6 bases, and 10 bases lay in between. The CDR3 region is CASSLVGGAEQYF. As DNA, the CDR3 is TGCGCCAGCAGCTTGGTTGGGGGGGCCGAGCAGTACTTC.

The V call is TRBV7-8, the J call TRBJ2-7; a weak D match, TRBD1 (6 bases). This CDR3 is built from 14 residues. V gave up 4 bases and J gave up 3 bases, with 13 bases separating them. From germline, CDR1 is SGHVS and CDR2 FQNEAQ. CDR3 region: CASSSQGGDYEQYF. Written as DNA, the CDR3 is TGTGCCAGCAGCTCACAGGGTGGTGACTACGAGCAGTACTTC.

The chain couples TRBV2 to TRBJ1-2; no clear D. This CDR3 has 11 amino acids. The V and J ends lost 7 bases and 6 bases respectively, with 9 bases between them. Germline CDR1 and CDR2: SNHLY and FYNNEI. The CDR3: CASTLEHGYTF. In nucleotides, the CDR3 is TGTGCCAGCACCCTTGAGCATGGCTACACCTTC.

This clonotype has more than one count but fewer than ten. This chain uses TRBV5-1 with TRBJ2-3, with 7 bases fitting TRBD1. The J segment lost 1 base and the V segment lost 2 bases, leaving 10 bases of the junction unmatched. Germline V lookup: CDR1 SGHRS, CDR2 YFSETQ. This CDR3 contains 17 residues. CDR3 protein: CASSLGPYRGRTDTQYF. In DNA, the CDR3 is TGCGCCAGCAGCTTAGGACCATACAGGGGACGCACAGATACGCAGTATTTT.

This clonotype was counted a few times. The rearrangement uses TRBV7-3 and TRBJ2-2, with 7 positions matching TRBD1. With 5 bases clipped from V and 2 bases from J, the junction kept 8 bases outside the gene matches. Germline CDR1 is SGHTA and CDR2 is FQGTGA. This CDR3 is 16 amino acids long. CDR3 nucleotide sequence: TGTGCCAGCAGCCGCGCTGACAGGGTTAACACCGGGGAGCTGTTTTTT. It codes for CASSRADRVNTGELFF. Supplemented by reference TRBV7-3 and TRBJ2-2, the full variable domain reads GAGVSQTPSNKVTEKGKYVELRCDPISGHTALYWYRQSLGQGPEFLIYFQGTGAADDSGLPNDRFFAVRPEGSVSTLKIQRTERGDSAVYLCASSRADRVNTGELFFGEGSRLTVL.

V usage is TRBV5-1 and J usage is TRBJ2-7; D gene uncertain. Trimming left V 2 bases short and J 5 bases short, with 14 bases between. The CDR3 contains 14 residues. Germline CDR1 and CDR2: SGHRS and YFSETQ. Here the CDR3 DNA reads TGCGCCAGCAGCTTAGGTATTTCATCGGACGAGCAGTACTTC. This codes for CASSLGISSDEQYF.

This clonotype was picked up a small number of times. CDR3 nucleotide sequence: TGTGCCACCTGGCTCGTTGGGTACCAAGAGACCCAGTACTTC. Residues: CATWLVGYQETQYF. The chain combines TRBV5-4 with TRBJ2-5; D is unclear. From germline, CDR1 is SGHNT and CDR2 YYREEE (reference sequence). CDR3 length: 14 amino acids. V lost 9 bases, J lost 0 bases, and 15 bases lay in between. The full variable domain, completed using reference TRBV5-4 and TRBJ2-5, is ETGVTQSPTHLIKTRGQQVTLRCSSQSGHNTVSWYQQALGQGPQFIFQYYREEENGRGNFPPRFSGLQFPNYSSELNVNALELDDSALYLCATWLVGYQETQYFGPGTRLLVL.

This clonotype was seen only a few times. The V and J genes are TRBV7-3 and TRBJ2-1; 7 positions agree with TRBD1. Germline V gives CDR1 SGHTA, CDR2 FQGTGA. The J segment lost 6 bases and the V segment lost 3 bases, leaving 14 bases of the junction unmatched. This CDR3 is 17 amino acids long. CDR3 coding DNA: TGTGCCAGCAGCTTGATCCGAACAGGGGCCGTTCGCAATGAGCAGTTCTTC. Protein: CASSLIRTGAVRNEQFF.

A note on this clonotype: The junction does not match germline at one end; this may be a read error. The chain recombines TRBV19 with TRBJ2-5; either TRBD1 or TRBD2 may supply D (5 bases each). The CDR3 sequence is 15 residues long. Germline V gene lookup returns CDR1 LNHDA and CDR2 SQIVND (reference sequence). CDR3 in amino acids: CASSEQPGRQGTQYF. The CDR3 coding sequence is TGTGCCAGTAGTGAGCAACCGGGACGTCAAGGGACCCAGTACTTC.

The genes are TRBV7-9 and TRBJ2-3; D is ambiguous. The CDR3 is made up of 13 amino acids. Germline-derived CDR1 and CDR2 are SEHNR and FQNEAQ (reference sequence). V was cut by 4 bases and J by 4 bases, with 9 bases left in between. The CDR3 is CASSSTPADTQYF. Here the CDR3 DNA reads TGTGCCAGCAGCTCGACCCCGGCAGATACGCAGTATTTT. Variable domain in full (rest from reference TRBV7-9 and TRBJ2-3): DTGVSQNPRHKITKRGQNVTFRCDPISEHNRLYWYRQTLGQGPEFLTYFQNEAQLEKSRLLSDRFSAERPKGSFSTLEIQRTEQGDSAMYLCASSSTPADTQYFGPGTRLTVL.

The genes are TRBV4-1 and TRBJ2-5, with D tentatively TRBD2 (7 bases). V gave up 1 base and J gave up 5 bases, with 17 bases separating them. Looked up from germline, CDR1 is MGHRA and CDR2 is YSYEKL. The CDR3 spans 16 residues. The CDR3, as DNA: TGCGCCAGCAGCCAAGTAGGTGGGGGGGCCTACGAGACCCAGTACTTC. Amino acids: CASSQVGGGAYETQYF.

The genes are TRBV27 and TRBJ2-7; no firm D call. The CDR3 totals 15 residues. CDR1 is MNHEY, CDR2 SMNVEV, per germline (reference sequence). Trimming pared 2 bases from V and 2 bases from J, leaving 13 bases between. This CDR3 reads CASSLTAPQAYEQYF. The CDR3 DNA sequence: TGTGCCAGCAGTTTAACGGCCCCGCAGGCCTACGAGCAGTACTTC.

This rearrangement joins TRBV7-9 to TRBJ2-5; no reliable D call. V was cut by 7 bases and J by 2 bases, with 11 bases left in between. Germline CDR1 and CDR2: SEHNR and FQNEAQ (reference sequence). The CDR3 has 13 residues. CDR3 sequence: CASKKGSQETQYF. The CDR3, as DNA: TGTGCCAGCAAGAAGGGTTCACAAGAGACCCAGTACTTC.

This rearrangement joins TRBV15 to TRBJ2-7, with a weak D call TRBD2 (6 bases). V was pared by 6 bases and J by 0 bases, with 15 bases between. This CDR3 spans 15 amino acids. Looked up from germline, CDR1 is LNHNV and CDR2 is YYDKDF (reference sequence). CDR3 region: CATSGGTGTSYEQYF. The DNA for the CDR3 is TGTGCCACCAGTGGCGGGACGGGCACCTCCTACGAGCAGTACTTC. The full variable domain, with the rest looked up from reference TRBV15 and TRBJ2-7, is DAMVIQNPRYQVTQFGKPVTLSCSQTLNHNVMYWYQQKSSQAPKLLFHYYDKDFNNEADTPDNFQSRRPNTSFCFLDIRSPGLGDTAMYLCATSGGTGTSYEQYFGPGTRLTVT.

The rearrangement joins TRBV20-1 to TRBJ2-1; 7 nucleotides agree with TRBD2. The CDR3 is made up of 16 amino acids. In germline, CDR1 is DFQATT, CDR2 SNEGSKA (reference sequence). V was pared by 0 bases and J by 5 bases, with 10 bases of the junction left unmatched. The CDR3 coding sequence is TGCAGTGCTAGAGACTCGAGGGAGGGCCGCCACAATGAGCAGTTCTTC. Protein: CSARDSREGRHNEQFF.

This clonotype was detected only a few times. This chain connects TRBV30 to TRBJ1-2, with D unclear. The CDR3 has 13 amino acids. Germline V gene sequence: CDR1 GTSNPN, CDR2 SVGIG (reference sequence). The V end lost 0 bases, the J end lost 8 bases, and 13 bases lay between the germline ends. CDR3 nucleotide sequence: TGTGCCTGGAGTGTGGGTCATAATGTGGGCTACACCTTC. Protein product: CAWSVGHNVGYTF.

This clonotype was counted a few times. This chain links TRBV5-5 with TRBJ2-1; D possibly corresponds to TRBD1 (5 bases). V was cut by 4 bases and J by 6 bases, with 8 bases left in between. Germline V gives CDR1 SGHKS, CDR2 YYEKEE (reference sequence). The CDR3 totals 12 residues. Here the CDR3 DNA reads TGTGCCAGCAGCCCAGGGATCAATGAGCAGTTCTTC. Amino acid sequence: CASSPGINEQFF.

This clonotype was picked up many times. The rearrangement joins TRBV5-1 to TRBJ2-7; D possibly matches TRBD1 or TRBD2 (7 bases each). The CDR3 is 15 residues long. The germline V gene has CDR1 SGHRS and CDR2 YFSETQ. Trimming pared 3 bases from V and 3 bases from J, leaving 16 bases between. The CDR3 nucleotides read TGCGCCAGCAGCTCGGGGGGAGGGGGCAACTACGAGCAGTACTTC. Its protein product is CASSSGGGGNYEQYF. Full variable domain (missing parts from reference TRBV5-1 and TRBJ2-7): KAGVTQTPRYLIKTRGQQVTLSCSPISGHRSVSWYQQTPGQGLQFLFEYFSETQRNKGNFPGRFSGRQFSNSRSEMNVSTLELGDSALYLCASSSGGGGNYEQYFGPGTRLTVT.

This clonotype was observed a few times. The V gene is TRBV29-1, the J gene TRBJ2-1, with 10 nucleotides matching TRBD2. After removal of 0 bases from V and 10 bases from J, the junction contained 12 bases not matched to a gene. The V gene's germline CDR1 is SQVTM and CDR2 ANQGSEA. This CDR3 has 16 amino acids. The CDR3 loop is CSVEDLFGRLAGEQFF. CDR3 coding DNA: TGCAGCGTTGAAGATCTGTTCGGGAGACTAGCGGGCGAGCAGTTCTTC.

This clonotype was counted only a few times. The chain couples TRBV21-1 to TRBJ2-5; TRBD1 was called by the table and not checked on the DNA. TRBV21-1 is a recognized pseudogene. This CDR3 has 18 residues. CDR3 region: CASSSHSSTGQLQETQYF. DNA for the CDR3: TGTGCCAGCAGCTCGCACTCATCAACGGGACAGCTCCAAGAGACCCAGTACTTC.

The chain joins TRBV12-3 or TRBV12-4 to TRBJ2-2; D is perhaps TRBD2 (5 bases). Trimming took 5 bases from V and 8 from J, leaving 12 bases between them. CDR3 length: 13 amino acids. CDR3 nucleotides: TGTGCCAGCAGTCACCGGGATCTGGGGGAGCTGTTTTTT. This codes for CASSHRDLGELFF.

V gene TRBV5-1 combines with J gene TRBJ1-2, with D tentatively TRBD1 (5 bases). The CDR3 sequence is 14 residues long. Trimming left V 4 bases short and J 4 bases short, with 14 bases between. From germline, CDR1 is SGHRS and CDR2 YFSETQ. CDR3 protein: CASSQDTFLYGYTF. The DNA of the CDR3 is TGCGCCAGCAGCCAGGACACCTTCCTCTATGGCTACACCTTC.

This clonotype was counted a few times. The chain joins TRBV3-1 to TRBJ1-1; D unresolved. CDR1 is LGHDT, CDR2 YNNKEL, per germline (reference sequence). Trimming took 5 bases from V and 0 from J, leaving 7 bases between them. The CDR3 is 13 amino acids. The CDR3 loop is CASSVRLNTEAFF. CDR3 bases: TGTGCCAGCAGCGTCCGTCTGAACACTGAAGCTTTCTTT.

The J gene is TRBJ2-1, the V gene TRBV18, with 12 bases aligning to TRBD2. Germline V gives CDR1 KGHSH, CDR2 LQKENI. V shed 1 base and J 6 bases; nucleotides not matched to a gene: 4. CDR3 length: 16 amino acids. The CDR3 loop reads CASSPQTSGGRNEQFF. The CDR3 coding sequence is TGTGCCAGCTCACCACAAACTAGCGGGGGGCGCAATGAGCAGTTCTTC.

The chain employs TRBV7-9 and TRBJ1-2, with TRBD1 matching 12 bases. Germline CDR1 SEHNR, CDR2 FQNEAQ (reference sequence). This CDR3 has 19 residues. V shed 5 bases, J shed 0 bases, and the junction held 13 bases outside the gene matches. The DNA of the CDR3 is TGTGCCAGCAGCAACCGCCCCCCCGGGACAGGGGGCTCTAACTATGGCTACACCTTC. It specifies CASSNRPPGTGGSNYGYTF.

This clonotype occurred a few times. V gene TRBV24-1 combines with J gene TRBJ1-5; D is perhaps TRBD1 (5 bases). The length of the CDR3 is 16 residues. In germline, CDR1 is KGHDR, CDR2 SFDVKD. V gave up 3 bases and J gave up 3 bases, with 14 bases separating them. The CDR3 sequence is CATSDTRDGYNQPQHF. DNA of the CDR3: TGTGCCACCAGTGATACAAGGGACGGATACAATCAGCCCCAGCATTTT.

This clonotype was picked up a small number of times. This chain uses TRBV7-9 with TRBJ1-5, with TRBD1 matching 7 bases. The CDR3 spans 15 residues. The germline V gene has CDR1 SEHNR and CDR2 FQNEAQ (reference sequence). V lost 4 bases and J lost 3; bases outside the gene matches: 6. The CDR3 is CASSSDREANQPQHF. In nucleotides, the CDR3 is TGTGCCAGCAGCTCTGACAGGGAGGCCAATCAGCCCCAGCATTTT.